Listed below are T cell receptor beta chains from one sample, sequenced in a study of T cells in Graves' hyperthyroidism and ophthalmopathy. MiXCR was run by TCRdb on the multiplex PCR reads, yielding one entry per CDR3 protein. This table holds about half a million distinct CDR3 sequences, 22% found once. Sequencing was performed on blood. The receptors derive from a woman in her seventies with Graves' ophthalmopathy. Both conserved end residues are part of each CDR3. The D gene is left open where the match is weak. Not all rows give a size; the values are once, few, many and, for expanded clones, a class.

clone_size	v_call	j_call	d_call	cdr3_length	cdr3_aa	cdr3_nt
many	TRBV27	TRBJ2-5	TRBD2	15	CASSRIAGLLETQYF	TGTGCCAGCAGTCGTATAGCGGGACTATTAGAGACCCAGTACTTC
.	TRBV15	TRBJ1-2	.	14	CATSRATTGLGYTF	TGTGCCACCAGCAGAGCTACAACAGGGCTAGGCTACACCTTC
.	TRBV7-3	TRBJ2-3	.	15	CASRRGPRDTDTQYF	TGTGCCAGCAGACGGGGACCCCGGGACACAGATACGCAGTATTTT
many	TRBV5-4	TRBJ1-2	TRBD1	14	CASTLHGQGEGYTF	TGTGCCAGCACTTTACATGGACAGGGGGAAGGCTACACCTTC
few	TRBV12-3/TRBV12-4	TRBJ2-1	.	15	CASSLSLSLGGEQFF	TGTGCCAGCAGTTTATCACTCTCTTTAGGGGGTGAGCAGTTCTTC
few	TRBV5-6	TRBJ2-5	.	13	CASRGWGKETQYF	TGTGCCAGCAGGGGGTGGGGAAAAGAGACCCAGTACTTC
.	TRBV6-2/TRBV6-3	TRBJ2-1	TRBD2	15	CASNFGLASYNEQFF	TGTGCCAGCAATTTTGGACTAGCTAGCTACAATGAGCAGTTCTTC
.	TRBV7-3	TRBJ2-5	TRBD2	15	CASSPSGAGGQTQYF	TGTGCCAGCAGCCCGTCCGGAGCGGGAGGTCAGACCCAGTACTTC
.	TRBV6-1	TRBJ1-2	.	18	CASSPYENVNIANYGYIF	TGTGCCAGCAGCCCCTACGAGAATGTCAACATCGCCAACTATGGCTACATCTTC
.	TRBV19	TRBJ2-5	.	14	CASSMASGMETQYF	TGTGCCAGTAGTATGGCTTCCGGTATGGAGACCCAGTACTTC
.	TRBV12-3/TRBV12-4	TRBJ2-5	.	14	CASSLGSDPFTQYF	TGTGCCAGCAGTTTAGGTAGCGATCCGTTTACCCAGTACTTC
.	TRBV11-1	TRBJ2-6	TRBD1	18	CASSQVGTGGSGANVLTF	TGTGCCAGCAGCCAGGTGGGGACAGGGGGCTCTGGGGCCAACGTCCTGACTTTC
few	TRBV20-1	TRBJ2-7	TRBD2	16	CSARDRTSGRLYEQYF	TGCAGTGCTAGAGATAGGACTAGCGGGAGACTCTACGAGCAGTACTTC
.	TRBV2	TRBJ1-4	.	15	CASSSRGLRGEKLFF	TGTGCCAGCAGCTCCCGAGGCCTAAGGGGTGAAAAACTGTTTTTT
.	TRBV5-1	TRBJ1-1	TRBD1	17	CASSLGFLRRGLGEAFF	TGCGCCAGCAGCTTGGGTTTTTTGAGAAGGGGGCTCGGTGAAGCTTTCTTT
many	TRBV30	TRBJ1-2	.	12	CAWSPTNYGYTF	TGTGCCTGGAGTCCTACTAACTATGGCTACACCTTC
few	TRBV27	TRBJ2-7	.	14	CASSLKRASYEQYF	TGTGCCAGCAGTTTAAAGCGGGCCTCCTACGAGCAGTACTTC
.	TRBV29-1	TRBJ2-3	.	14	CSVDTGGGGDTQYF	TGCAGCGTTGATACTGGGGGCGGAGGAGATACGCAGTATTTT
.	TRBV2	TRBJ2-1	TRBD2	16	CASSEILAGGHNEQFF	TGTGCCAGCAGTGAAATACTAGCGGGAGGGCACAATGAGCAGTTCTTC
few	TRBV7-9	TRBJ2-7	.	14	CASSRGSGFYEQYF	TGTGCCAGCAGCCGGGGTAGCGGATTCTACGAGCAGTACTTC
.	TRBV30	TRBJ1-3	.	14	CAWSGGRTGNTIYF	TGTGCCTGGAGTGGGGGGCGTACTGGAAACACCATATATTTT
.	TRBV6-2/TRBV6-3	TRBJ2-4	.	17	CASSYSTRRGYKNIQYF	TGTGCCAGCAGTTACTCGACGCGAAGGGGCTATAAAAACATTCAGTACTTC
many	TRBV6-1	TRBJ2-3	.	17	CASSALPGVAGTDTQYF	TGTGCCAGCAGTGCACTACCGGGGGTAGCGGGCACAGATACGCAGTATTTT
.	TRBV20-1	TRBJ2-1	TRBD2	14	CSANGLAGYNEQFF	TGCAGTGCAAATGGACTAGCGGGGTACAATGAGCAGTTCTTC
.	TRBV12-3/TRBV12-4	TRBJ2-2	.	13	CASRREWPGELFF	TGTGCCAGCAGGAGGGAGTGGCCCGGGGAGCTGTTTTTT
few	TRBV7-3	TRBJ2-3	.	15	CASSLQASSTDTQYF	TGTGCCAGCAGCTTACAAGCATCTAGCACAGATACGCAGTATTTT
few	TRBV20-1	TRBJ1-3	TRBD1	14	CSARPQGAGNTIYF	TGCAGTGCTAGGCCACAGGGGGCTGGAAACACCATATATTTT
many	TRBV28	TRBJ1-1	.	11	CASQRRPEAFF	TGTGCCAGCCAGAGGAGGCCTGAAGCTTTCTTT
few	TRBV12-3/TRBV12-4	TRBJ1-3	.	17	CASSAGTTYNSGNTIYF	TGTGCCAGCAGTGCCGGGACAACTTATAACTCTGGAAACACCATATATTTT
few	TRBV12-3/TRBV12-4	TRBJ2-2	TRBD1	14	CASHWTGDTGELFF	TGTGCCAGTCACTGGACAGGGGACACCGGGGAGCTGTTTTTT
.	TRBV9	TRBJ2-2	.	14	CASSVRSDTGELFF	TGTGCCAGCAGCGTTCGCAGCGACACCGGGGAGCTGTTTTTT
.	TRBV5-6	TRBJ2-1	TRBD2	17	CASSFPGLAGAYNEQFF	TGTGCCAGCAGCTTCCCGGGACTAGCGGGAGCCTACAATGAGCAGTTCTTC
.	TRBV9	TRBJ2-3	.	15	CASSVGPRFPDTQYF	TGTGCCAGCAGCGTTGGCCCCCGATTCCCAGATACGCAGTATTTT
few	TRBV5-1	TRBJ1-2	.	16	CASSLGGAGPNYGYTF	TGCGCCAGCAGCTTAGGAGGGGCAGGGCCTAACTATGGCTACACCTTC
many	TRBV2	TRBJ1-1	.	12	CASSETNTEAFF	TGTGCCAGCAGTGAAACGAACACTGAAGCTTTCTTT
.	TRBV11-2	TRBJ2-5	TRBD1	15	CASSYRQGAQETQYF	TGTGCCAGCAGCTATAGACAGGGGGCACAAGAGACCCAGTACTTC
many	TRBV6-1	TRBJ2-2	.	14	CASSPRVGAGELFF	TGTGCCAGCAGCCCCCGCGTCGGGGCCGGGGAGCTGTTTTTT